The sequence of this T cell receptor beta chain was determined in a study of cytomegalovirus exposure and HLA in healthy donors (dated by TCRdb to the late 2010s). Study-level background: An earlier analysis of some 500 of the donors reported approximately 290 Gb of sequence data and some 120 million unique TCR beta sequences from about 180 million T cells. All discovery cohort repertoires had been generated using a single sequencing platform. Rather than using new phenotypic data, the later analysis identified candidate immune exposures from TCR beta sequences and from how often those sequences occurred across donors. Donor age, sex, ethnicity and CMV serostatus were compiled together with the repertoire data. Typing coverage differed by locus: A, B, C, DRB1 and DQB1 were typed in about 629-640 donors, DQA1 in about 500, DPA1 in nearly 610, and DPB1 in 450 to 480. Both class I and class II loci were covered by HLA typing, at four-digit resolution. Using immunosequencing, the study profiled T cell repertoires from 550 to 750 subjects and related those repertoires to cytomegalovirus serostatus. A later genetic analysis used genome-wide SNP genotypes for about three fifths of the 666 donors, treating that subset as a discovery cohort. The study combined high-throughput TCR immunosequencing, statistical association of individual TCRs with disease status, and machine learning to predict cytomegalovirus infection status. Because of strong linkage in the cohort, five DR-DQ haplotypes were treated as single units for association and clustering. A later analysis re-analyzed previously published TCR beta repertoires from several hundred donors and added high-resolution HLA genotyping to study TCR occurrence patterns. To decide whether each TCR beta V gene segment behaved as functional or pseudogenic, an earlier analysis of several hundred of the donors relied on high-throughput TCR beta sequencing. Among almost 400 genotyped donors of the cohort, an average of approximately 240,000 unique TCR beta nucleotide sequences were sequenced per donor, 15% to 20% of them non-productive. Along with the approximately 650-subject first cohort, a separate validation cohort of over a hundred different subjects was used. The aim of the study was to test whether cataloging public T cell receptors could identify signatures of past pathogen exposure. About 280 gigabases of sequencing data and 70 million to 100 million unique TCR sequences made up an early release that covered around 640 HLA-typed donors. The genetic ancestry cluster associated with self-reported Caucasian donors included about 84% of the roughly 390 genotyped donors. Broad study findings and their caveats: The earlier analysis of about 600 of the donors excluded seventeen rarely observed V segments, including chromosome 9 orphons, because counts were too low. Strong co-occurrence of HLA alleles, especially DR and DQ, made assigning TCR associations to individual alleles difficult. In the study, approximately 150 TCR beta chains were listed as associated with cytomegalovirus. In a later analysis, HLA-associated TCR beta chains showed more clonal expansion and lower generation probabilities than non-associated chains that were equally common. In a later analysis, TCR association rates were found to vary across HLA loci, with the most associated TCRs seen for DRB1 alleles and the fewest for HLA-C alleles. Sequencing depth was assumed to be roughly uniform across donors in the presence/absence analyses, though that assumption may not hold. Immune exposure information for the cohort was limited to CMV serostatus. An earlier analysis of some 560 of the donors showed that most TCR beta V segments appeared in productive rearrangements either about 90% or about 30% of the time, which broadly matched IMGT annotations. In a later analysis, several top co-occurrence clusters were reported to appear linked to parvovirus B19, influenza, CMV and Epstein-Barr virus. A few of the identified cytomegalovirus-associated TCR beta chains were confirmed in vitro to be specific for cytomegalovirus antigens. The cohort was sequenced for TCR beta chains only, and without alpha or paired-chain data the features that could be detected were limited. Correlated functional status among segregating V segments might be attributable to linkage disequilibrium, but an unknown experimental factor could not be ruled out. A later analysis associated about 18,000 TCR beta sequences with specific HLA alleles at a false discovery rate of 0.05. A later analysis found that most CMV-associated TCR beta chains appeared HLA-restricted, with HLA associations seemingly driven largely by CMV exposure. The classifier was reported to diagnose cytomegalovirus status with high specificity and sensitivity in both the original cohort and the validation cohort. Most TCR sequences were observed very rarely across donors, whereas some public TCRs were present in many individuals. A further reported finding was that TCR beta sequences accurately predicted the HLA-A and HLA-B alleles for most subjects in the first cohort. The authors suggested that the approach could potentially be extended to other disease states and immunological phenotypes. Because some donors lacked HLA typing at each locus, the association tests relied only on the typed subset. In a later genetic analysis, fewer N-insertions in productive TCRs were reported among donors in an Asian-associated ancestry cluster than the roughly 710-donor mean. An association between a missense DCLRE1C variant and V-gene and J-gene trimming of TCR beta chains was found in a later genetic analysis and replicated in an independent cohort. A group of highly shared sequence variants was considered likely to be a technical artifact of the sequencing pipeline.

In total, around 600 healthy bone marrow donors made up the cohort. Cohort members were all nominally healthy when sampled, although unrecorded immune exposures were likely present. The donor tested CMV seronegative, placing the donor among the 350 to 400 seronegative members of the cohort. Each donor provided a peripheral blood sample, and peripheral blood mononuclear cells were used for TCR beta sequencing. The Qiagen DNeasy Blood Extraction Kit was used to extract genomic DNA from the blood cell samples. Library prep was done by the immunoSEQ multiplex PCR assay. For the multiplex PCR, a mixture combining 60 forward primers for TCR Vbeta segments and 13 reverse primers for TCR Jbeta segments was used. The CDR3 region of rearranged TCR beta genes was amplified from genomic DNA by a multiplex PCR assay. The Illumina HiSeq System was used to sequence the amplified TCR beta libraries as 87-base-pair reads. The authors' analysis ran thus. Across the 600 to 700 repertoires, a later analysis counted tens of millions of unique TCR beta chains, 8.5 million to 12 million of which were shared by at least two donors. Raw reads were error-corrected and collapsed into unique sequences with a nearest-neighbor algorithm that merged closely related sequences to remove PCR and sequencing errors. V, D and J gene segments were assigned by aligning CDR3 sequences to IMGT reference sequences. For a sequence to be retained, at least a six-nucleotide match to both a V gene segment and a J gene segment was required. Rearrangements were called productive when the CDR3 lacked stop codons and stayed in frame with V and J; all others were non-productive. CDR3 was defined according to IMGT convention as the region running from the second conserved V-encoded cysteine to the conserved J-encoded phenylalanine. The earlier analysis of 587 of the donors excluded sequences that lacked an unambiguous match to a single V gene segment. In an earlier analysis of roughly 600 of the donors, a V segment was called functional when productive rearrangements were above 56.7%, and segregating when the standard deviation between donors exceeded 5%. A statistical classification framework was built to diagnose cytomegalovirus status from the catalog of TCR beta chain sequences. V and J gene assignment, in a later analysis, came from comparing TCR nucleotide sequences with IMGT/GENE-DB human TR gene sequences. In a later analysis, CDR3 sequences and most-parsimonious VDJ recombination scenarios were assigned using the TCRdist pipeline. In a later analysis, each TCR beta chain was defined by its CDR3 amino acid sequence together with its V-gene family, and reads without a unique V-gene family were excluded. As a way to deal with suspected cross-contamination and a sequencing artifact, a later analysis dropped nearly 600 nucleotide sequences that were highly shared and had low generation probability. In a later analysis, a clonal expansion index for each public chain was calculated from normalized within-repertoire ranks of inferred template counts. A later analysis computed generation probabilities with a VDJ recombination model fitted to out-of-frame rearrangements, and checked the results against IGoR. In a later analysis, TCR-TCR, TCR-HLA and TCR-CMV co-occurrence was scored with hypergeometric tests, and a repertoire-size bias correction was applied to TCR pairs. A later analysis estimated false discovery rates by permuting HLA or CMV assignments 20 times. In a later analysis, co-occurring TCRs were grouped with DBSCAN, and TCRdist sequence similarity was added when clustering was performed within HLA-allele-positive subsets. Repertoires with fewer than 30,000 or more than 120,000 public chains were left out of co-occurrence clustering, as were five repertoires with anomalous nucleotide sharing. TCRdb retrieved this table from immuneACCESS and kept in-frame rearrangements only. Not all clones are present; in checked studies, unresolved V genes account for under half, and no reason is known for the remainder. The V and J calls and clone size are taken from that table; D and trimming were inferred from the DNA. This sample comprises 150,000 to 180,000 clones, around 72% of them detected only once. The ten largest clones add up to about 1.3% of the sample.

Points on this clone: The clone's antigen remains unknown. Base qualities are not recorded, but no much larger clone differs from it by a single base.

Sequenced input: PBMCs. This sequence was found in a man younger than 35 in good health and CMV-seronegative.

The CDR3 amino acid sequence is: CASSFGGSVYEQYF. DNA sequence: TGTGCCAGCAGTTTTGGAGGGAGTGTTTACGAGCAGTACTTC. The chain was built from TRBV28 and TRBJ2-7, with TRBD2 as a weak D call on 6 bases. CDR1 and CDR2 were assigned from the germline V gene as MDHEN and SYDVKM. The CDR3 runs 14 residues from the cysteine to the phenylalanine. Only CDR3 DNA is held: 42 bases, read in frame from base 1. V is reduced by 3 bases and J by 4 bases, leaving a spacing of 13 bases between them.